The entry that follows covers one T cell receptor beta chain sequence. This entry is derived from a study of blood T cell repertoires in COVID-19. Study in general: COVID-19 samples from acute and convalescent phases originated in the United States, Italy and Spain. PBMCs, B-cell-depleted T cells, or T cells were the source of the cDNA or gDNA that made up the material.

In the original analysis: Amplification with reference gene primers provided the estimates of nucleated cell counts. Sequenced by immunoSEQ multiplex PCR; TCRdb stores in-frame clones only, minus some. Clone size and the V and J calls come from that table; the DNA yielded D and trimming. The repertoire holds 200,000 to 300,000 clones, with roughly 85% as singletons. Sequenced: peripheral blood. The origin of this receptor is a man between 18 and 29 years old with active or convalescent COVID-19.

For the CDR3, the DNA is TGTGCCAGCAGCTTGACGACTAGCGGAGCAGATACGCAGTATTTT. Translation: CASSLTTSGADTQYF. The chain combines TRBV7-9 with TRBJ2-3; the match to TRBD2 covers 9 bases. V lost 3 bases to trimming and J lost 4 bases; unmatched junction nucleotides: 5. The CDR3 is made up of 15 amino acids. Germline CDR1 reads SEHNR; CDR2 reads FQNEAQ (reference sequence).